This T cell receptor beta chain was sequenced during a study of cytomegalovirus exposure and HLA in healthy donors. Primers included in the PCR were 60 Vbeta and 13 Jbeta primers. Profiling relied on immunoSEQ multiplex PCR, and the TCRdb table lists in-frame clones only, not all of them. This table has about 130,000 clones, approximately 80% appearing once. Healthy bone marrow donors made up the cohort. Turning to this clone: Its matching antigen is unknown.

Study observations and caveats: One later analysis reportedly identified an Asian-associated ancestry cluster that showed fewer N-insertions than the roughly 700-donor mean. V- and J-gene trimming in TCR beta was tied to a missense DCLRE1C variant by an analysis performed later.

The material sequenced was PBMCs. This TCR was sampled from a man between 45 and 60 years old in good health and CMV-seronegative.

The CDR3 loop reads CSVDVGPGELFF. CDR3 DNA: TGCAGCGTTGATGTGGGCCCCGGGGAGCTGTTTTTT. V is TRBV29-1 and J is TRBJ2-2; D uncertain. There are 12 residues in the CDR3. Trimming removed 3 bases from V and 6 bases from J, with 8 bases in between. Germline V gene sequence: CDR1 SQVTM, CDR2 ANQGSEA.